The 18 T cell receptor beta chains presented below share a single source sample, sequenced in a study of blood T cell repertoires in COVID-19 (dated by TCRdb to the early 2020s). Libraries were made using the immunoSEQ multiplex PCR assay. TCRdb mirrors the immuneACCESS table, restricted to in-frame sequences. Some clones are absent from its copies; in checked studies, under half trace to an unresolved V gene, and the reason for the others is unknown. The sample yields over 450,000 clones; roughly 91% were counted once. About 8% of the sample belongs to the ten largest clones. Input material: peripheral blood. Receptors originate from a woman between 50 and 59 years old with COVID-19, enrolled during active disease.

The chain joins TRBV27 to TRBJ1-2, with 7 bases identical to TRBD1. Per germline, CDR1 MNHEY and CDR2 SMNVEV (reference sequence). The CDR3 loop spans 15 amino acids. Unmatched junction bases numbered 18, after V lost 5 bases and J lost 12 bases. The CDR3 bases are TGTGCCAGCAGTCCCATGGGGACAGCCTCAGTCCGGAACACCTTC. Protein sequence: CASSPMGTASVRNTF.

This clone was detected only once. CDR3 nucleotides: TGTGCCAGCAGCTTGACGAGCGTTTATAAGGACAAAAACATTCAGTACTTC. This translates into CASSLTSVYKDKNIQYF. This chain joins TRBV5-4 and TRBJ2-4; D gene ambiguous. CDR1 SGHNT and CDR2 YYREEE come from the germline V gene (reference sequence). V was pared by 1 base and J by 3 bases, with 17 bases between. The CDR3 loop spans 17 amino acids. The complete variable domain, with remaining parts taken from reference TRBV5-4 and TRBJ2-4, reads ETGVTQSPTHLIKTRGQQVTLRCSSQSGHNTVSWYQQALGQGPQFIFQYYREEENGRGNFPPRFSGLQFPNYSSELNVNALELDDSALYLCASSLTSVYKDKNIQYFGAGTRLSVL.

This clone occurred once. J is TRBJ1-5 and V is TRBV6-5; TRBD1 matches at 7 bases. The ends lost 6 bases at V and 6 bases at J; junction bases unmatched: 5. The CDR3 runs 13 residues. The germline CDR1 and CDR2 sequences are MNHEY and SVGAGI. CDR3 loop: CASRQGLSQPQHF. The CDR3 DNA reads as TGTGCCAGCAGACAGGGGCTCAGTCAGCCCCAGCATTTT.

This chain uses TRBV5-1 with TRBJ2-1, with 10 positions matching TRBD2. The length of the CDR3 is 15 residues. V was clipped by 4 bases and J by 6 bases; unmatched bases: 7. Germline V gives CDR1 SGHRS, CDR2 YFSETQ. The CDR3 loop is CASSPLAGRGNEQFF. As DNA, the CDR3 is TGCGCCAGCAGCCCACTAGCGGGGAGAGGCAATGAGCAGTTCTTC. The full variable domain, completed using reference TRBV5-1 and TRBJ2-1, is KAGVTQTPRYLIKTRGQQVTLSCSPISGHRSVSWYQQTPGQGLQFLFEYFSETQRNKGNFPGRFSGRQFSNSRSEMNVSTLELGDSALYLCASSPLAGRGNEQFFGPGTRLTVL.

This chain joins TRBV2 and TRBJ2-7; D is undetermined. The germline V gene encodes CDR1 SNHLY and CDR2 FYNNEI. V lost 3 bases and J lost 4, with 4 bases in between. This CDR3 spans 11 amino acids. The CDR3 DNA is TGTGCCAGCAGTGAGGCTTACGAGCAGTACTTC. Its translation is CASSEAYEQYF.

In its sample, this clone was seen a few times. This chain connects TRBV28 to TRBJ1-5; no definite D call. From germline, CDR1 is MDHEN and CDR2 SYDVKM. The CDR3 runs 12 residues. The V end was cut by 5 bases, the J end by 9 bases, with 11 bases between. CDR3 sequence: CASSLPRGPQHF. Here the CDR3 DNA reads TGTGCCAGCAGTCTTCCTCGGGGGCCCCAGCATTTT.

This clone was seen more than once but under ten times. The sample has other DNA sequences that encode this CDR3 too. The CDR3 sequence: CASSLVGGAGTEAFF. The CDR3 DNA reads TGTGCCAGCAGCTTGGTCGGGGGGGCGGGCACTGAAGCTTTCTTT. The rearrangement links TRBV5-6 to TRBJ1-1; weak D call: TRBD1 (6 bases). Trimming removed 0 bases at V and 4 bases at J, with 13 bases between. Germline V gene lookup returns CDR1 SGHDT and CDR2 YYEEEE. The CDR3 is made up of 15 amino acids. The whole variable domain, remainder taken from reference TRBV5-6 and TRBJ1-1, is DAGVTQSPTHLIKTRGQQVTLRCSPKSGHDTVSWYQQALGQGPQFIFQYYEEEERQRGNFPDRFSGHQFPNYSSELNVNALLLGDSALYLCASSLVGGAGTEAFFGQGTRLTVV.

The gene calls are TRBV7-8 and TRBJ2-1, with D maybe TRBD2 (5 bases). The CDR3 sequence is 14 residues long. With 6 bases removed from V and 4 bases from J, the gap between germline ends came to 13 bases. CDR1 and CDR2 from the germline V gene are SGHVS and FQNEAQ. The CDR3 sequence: CASRSRVSYNEQFF. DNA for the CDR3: TGTGCCAGCAGGTCGCGGGTCTCATACAATGAGCAGTTCTTC.

The CDR3 coding sequence is TGTGCCAGCAGTGAGGGTACGGGCACTGAAGCTTTCTTT. Translating it yields CASSEGTGTEAFF. This chain uses TRBV27 with TRBJ1-1; the D is unclear. Deletions cut 5 bases from V and 4 bases from J, with 11 bases between. The length of the CDR3 is 13 residues. Germline CDR1 MNHEY, CDR2 SMNVEV (reference sequence).

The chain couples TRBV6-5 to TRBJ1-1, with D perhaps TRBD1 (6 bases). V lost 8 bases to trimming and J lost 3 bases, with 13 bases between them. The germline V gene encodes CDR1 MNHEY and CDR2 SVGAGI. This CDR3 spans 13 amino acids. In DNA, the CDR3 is TGTGCCAGCCCCCGGGACACCTACACTGAAGCTTTCTTT. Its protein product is CASPRDTYTEAFF.

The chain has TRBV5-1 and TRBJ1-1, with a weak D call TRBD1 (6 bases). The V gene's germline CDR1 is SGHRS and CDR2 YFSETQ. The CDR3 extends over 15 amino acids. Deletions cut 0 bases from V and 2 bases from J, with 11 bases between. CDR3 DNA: TGCGCCAGCAGCTTGGCCCGGGACACCAACACTGAAGCTTTCTTT. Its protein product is CASSLARDTNTEAFF.

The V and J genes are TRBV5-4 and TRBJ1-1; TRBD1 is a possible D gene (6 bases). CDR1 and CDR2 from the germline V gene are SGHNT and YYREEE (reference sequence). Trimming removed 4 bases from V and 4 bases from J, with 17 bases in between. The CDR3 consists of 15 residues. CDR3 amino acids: CASSAVRGRGTEAFF. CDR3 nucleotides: TGTGCCAGCAGCGCGGTCAGGGGCCGGGGCACTGAAGCTTTCTTT.

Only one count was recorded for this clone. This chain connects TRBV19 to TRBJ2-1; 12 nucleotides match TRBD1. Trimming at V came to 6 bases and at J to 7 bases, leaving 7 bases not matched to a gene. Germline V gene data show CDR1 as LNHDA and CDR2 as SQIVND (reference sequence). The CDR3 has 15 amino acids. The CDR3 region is CASRGQGAYYNEQFF. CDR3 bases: TGTGCCAGTAGGGGACAGGGGGCCTATTATAATGAGCAGTTCTTC.

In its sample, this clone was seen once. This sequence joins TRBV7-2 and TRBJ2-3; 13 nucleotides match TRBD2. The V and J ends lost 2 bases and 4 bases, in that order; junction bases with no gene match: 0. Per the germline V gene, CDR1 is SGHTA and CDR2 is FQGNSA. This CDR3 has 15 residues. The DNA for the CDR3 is TGTGCCAGCAGCTTAACTAGCGGGGGGGCAGATACGCAGTATTTT. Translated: CASSLTSGGADTQYF.

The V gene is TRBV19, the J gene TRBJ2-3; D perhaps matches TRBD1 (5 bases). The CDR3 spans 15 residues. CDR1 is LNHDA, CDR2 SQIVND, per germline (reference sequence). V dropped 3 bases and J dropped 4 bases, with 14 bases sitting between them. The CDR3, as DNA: TGTGCCAGTAGTATGGTTCAGGGCTCCGCAGATACGCAGTATTTT. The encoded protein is CASSMVQGSADTQYF.

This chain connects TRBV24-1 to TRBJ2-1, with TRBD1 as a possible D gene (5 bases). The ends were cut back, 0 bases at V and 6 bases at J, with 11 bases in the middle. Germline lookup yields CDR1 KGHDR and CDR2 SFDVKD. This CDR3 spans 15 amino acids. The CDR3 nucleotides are TGTGCCACCAGTGATTTGGGGCAGGGTACCAATGAGCAGTTCTTC. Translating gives CATSDLGQGTNEQFF.

The CDR3 DNA follows: TGTGCCAGCAGCCCTTTCCGGGATCGTATGGGGGGCTACACCTTC. It codes for CASSPFRDRMGGYTF. The rearrangement joins TRBV21-1 to TRBJ1-2. TRBV21-1 is listed as a pseudogene. This CDR3 has 15 residues.

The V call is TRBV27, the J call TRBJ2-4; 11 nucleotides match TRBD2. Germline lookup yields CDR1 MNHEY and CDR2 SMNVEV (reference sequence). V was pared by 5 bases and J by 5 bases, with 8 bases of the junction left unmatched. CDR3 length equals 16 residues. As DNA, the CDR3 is TGTGCCAGCAGTCCCCTGGCTAGCGGGGGGCAAAACATTCAGTACTTC. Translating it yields CASSPLASGGQNIQYF.